In its sample, the clone carrying this TCR beta chain was seen a few times. The antigen is unknown. This entry is derived from a study of T cell responses to AZD1222 COVID-19 vaccine. General study points: The study found Spike-specific TCR breadth and depth rose after two AZD1222 doses. Donors were chiefly white British, with a greater number of females, and clonal diversity was perhaps underestimated.

Using immunoSEQ multiplex PCR, the repertoire was profiled, and TCRdb retains in-frame clones only, with some absent. The sample shows over 95,000 clones, roughly 87% of them seen only once. Source: peripheral blood, taken on day 0 of AZD1222 vaccination. The clonotype comes from an adult in good health.

The CDR3 nucleotides are TGTGCCAGCAGCCCCTGGGGGACCGGGGAGCTGTTTTTT. Translating gives CASSPWGTGELFF. The chain recombines TRBV9 with TRBJ2-2, with D perhaps TRBD1 or TRBD2 (5 bases each). This CDR3 has 13 amino acids. V dropped 4 bases and J dropped 5 bases, with 9 bases sitting between them. Germline CDR1 and CDR2: SGDLS and YYNGEE.